Below are 14 T cell receptor beta chains sequenced from a single sample in a study of T cell responses to AZD1222 COVID-19 vaccine. The data were produced by immunoSEQ multiplex PCR, yet TCRdb's version contains in-frame clones alone and is incomplete. The data contain under 150,000 clones, just over 90% of them seen just once; the ten biggest clones take up 5.1%. The specimen was peripheral blood, collected on day 0 of AZD1222 vaccination. These TCRs come from an adult in good health.

J is TRBJ2-7 and V is TRBV9; 7 nucleotides line up with TRBD2. The CDR3 runs to 15 residues. J lost 4 bases, V lost 3 bases, and 10 bases had no gene match. Germline CDR1 is SGDLS and CDR2 is YYNGEE. This chain's CDR3 is CASSASSSGGYEQYF. Written as DNA, the CDR3 is TGTGCCAGCAGCGCTTCATCTAGCGGTGGTTACGAGCAGTACTTC.

This chain joins TRBV3-1 (or the pseudogene TRBV3-2) and TRBJ1-3; 7 bases are a match to TRBD1. The CDR3 has 16 amino acids. After removal of 3 bases from V and 0 bases from J, the junction contained 5 bases not matched to a gene. From germline, CDR1 is LGHDT and CDR2 YNNKEL (reference sequence). The CDR3 loop reads CASSHRDRDSGNTIYF. The CDR3 region has the DNA TGTGCCAGCAGCCACCGGGACAGAGACTCTGGAAACACCATATATTTT.

The chain links TRBV29-1 to TRBJ1-4, with no clear D. The CDR3 runs 15 residues. The germline V and J ends were trimmed by 6 bases and 2 bases, with 16 bases remaining between them. The germline CDR1 and CDR2 sequences are SQVTM and ANQGSEA. For the CDR3, the DNA is TGCAGCGTAACAACCGGGTCCGGCACTAATGAAAAACTGTTTTTT. It codes for CSVTTGSGTNEKLFF.

The chain carries TRBV7-9 and TRBJ2-5; a possible D gene is TRBD2 (5 bases). There are 13 residues in the CDR3. Trimming pared 6 bases from V and 1 base from J, leaving 9 bases between. Germline values: CDR1 SEHNR, CDR2 FQNEAQ (reference sequence). The CDR3 bases are TGTGCCAGCAGTAGGAGGCCCCAAGAGACCCAGTACTTC. Its translation is CASSRRPQETQYF.

V usage is TRBV7-9 and J usage is TRBJ2-7; D perhaps matches TRBD2 (6 bases). V lost 5 bases, J lost 4 bases, and 12 bases lay in between. Germline CDR1 is SEHNR and CDR2 is FQNEAQ (reference sequence). This CDR3 region has 13 residues. The CDR3 spells CASSTGDLYEQYF. In DNA form, the CDR3 reads TGTGCCAGCAGCACGGGGGATCTGTACGAGCAGTACTTC.

The J gene is TRBJ2-5, the V gene TRBV28; no definite D call. The germline gives CDR1 MDHEN, CDR2 SYDVKM. Deletions cut 3 bases from V and 5 bases from J, with 10 bases between. This CDR3 is 13 amino acids long. The CDR3 here is CASSFSLGETQYF. The DNA for the CDR3 is TGTGCCAGCAGTTTTTCTCTAGGGGAGACCCAGTACTTC.

J is TRBJ2-5 and V is TRBV5-5; TRBD2 might be the D (5 bases). The V and J ends lost 4 bases and 4 bases respectively, with 8 bases between them. This CDR3 region has 12 residues. Germline values: CDR1 SGHKS, CDR2 YYEKEE (reference sequence). The CDR3: CASSPGVETQYF. The CDR3 DNA is TGTGCCAGCAGCCCCGGGGTAGAGACCCAGTACTTC.

This sequence joins TRBV4-1 and TRBJ2-7; 10 bases fit TRBD1. J gave up 3 bases and V 0 bases, and 8 bases lay outside the gene matches. The CDR3 is 17 amino acids. Germline values: CDR1 MGHRA, CDR2 YSYEKL. CDR3 loop: CASSQEMGQGRIYEQYF. The CDR3 nucleotides read TGCGCCAGCAGCCAAGAAATGGGACAGGGGCGGATCTACGAGCAGTACTTC.

V usage is TRBV5-1 and J usage is TRBJ2-1, with a weak D call TRBD1 (7 bases). Germline CDR1 is SGHRS and CDR2 is YFSETQ. The CDR3 has 16 amino acids. With 0 bases removed from V and 2 bases from J, the gap between germline ends came to 12 bases. CDR3 protein: CASSLGRDSPYNEQFF. CDR3 nucleotide sequence: TGCGCCAGCAGCTTGGGGCGGGACAGTCCCTACAATGAGCAGTTCTTC.

This chain connects TRBV5-1 to TRBJ1-4; D uncertain. The CDR3 is made up of 13 amino acids. Looked up from germline, CDR1 is SGHRS and CDR2 is YFSETQ. Trimming removed 2 bases from V and 5 bases from J, with 7 bases in between. The CDR3 nucleotides read TGCGCCAGCAGCTTATCCCAGAATGAAAAACTGTTTTTT. This codes for CASSLSQNEKLFF.

This clone was counted once. The rearrangement uses TRBV12-3 or TRBV12-4 and TRBJ2-7; tentative D call: TRBD2 (5 bases). V lost 4 bases and J lost 4, with 11 bases in between. This CDR3 contains 13 residues. The CDR3 loop is CASSYEGVYEQYF. The CDR3 DNA follows: TGTGCCAGCAGTTACGAGGGTGTATACGAGCAGTACTTC.

The V gene is TRBV18, the J gene TRBJ2-2, with D perhaps TRBD1 (6 bases). V lost 7 bases and J 0 bases, leaving 12 bases between the germline ends. This CDR3 has 15 residues. CDR1 and CDR2 from the germline V gene are KGHSH and LQKENI. CDR3 in amino acids: CASFGQPANTGELFF. The CDR3 bases are TGTGCCAGCTTTGGACAGCCGGCGAACACCGGGGAGCTGTTTTTT.

The J gene is TRBJ2-7, the V gene TRBV11-2; D may match TRBD1 or TRBD2 (5 bases each). Germline V gives CDR1 SGHAT, CDR2 FQNNGV. V lost 1 base and J 5 bases, leaving 9 bases between the germline ends. The CDR3 is 13 amino acids. As DNA, the CDR3 is TGTGCCAGCAGCTTAGTGTGGGACCACGAGCAGTACTTC. It specifies CASSLVWDHEQYF. The full variable domain, completed using reference TRBV11-2 and TRBJ2-7, is EAGVAQSPRYKIIEKRQSVAFWCNPISGHATLYWYQQILGQGPKLLIQFQNNGVVDDSQLPKDRFSAERLKGVDSTLKIQPAKLEDSAVYLCASSLVWDHEQYFGPGTRLTVT.

In nucleotides, the CDR3 is TGTGCCAGCAGCCTAGTGACTAGCGGGAGGGCCAATGAGCAGTTCTTC. It is translated as CASSLVTSGRANEQFF. The rearrangement uses TRBV11-3 and TRBJ2-1; 14 bases fit TRBD2. Germline CDR1 is SGHNT and CDR2 is YENEEA. Germline trimming cut 5 bases from V and 6 bases from J; bases unmatched to any gene: 6. This CDR3 has 16 amino acids.